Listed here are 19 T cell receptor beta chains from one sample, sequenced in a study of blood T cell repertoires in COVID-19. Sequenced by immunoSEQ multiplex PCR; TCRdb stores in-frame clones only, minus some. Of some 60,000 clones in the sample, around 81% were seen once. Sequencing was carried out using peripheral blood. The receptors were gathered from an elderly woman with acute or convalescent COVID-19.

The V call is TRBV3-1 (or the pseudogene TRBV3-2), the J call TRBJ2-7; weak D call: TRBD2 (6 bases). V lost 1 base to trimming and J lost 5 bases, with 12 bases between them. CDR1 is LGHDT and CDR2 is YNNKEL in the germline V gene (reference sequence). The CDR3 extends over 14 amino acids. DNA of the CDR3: TGTGCCAGCAGCCAAGTGGGGGGAAAAAACGAGCAGTACTTC. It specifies CASSQVGGKNEQYF.

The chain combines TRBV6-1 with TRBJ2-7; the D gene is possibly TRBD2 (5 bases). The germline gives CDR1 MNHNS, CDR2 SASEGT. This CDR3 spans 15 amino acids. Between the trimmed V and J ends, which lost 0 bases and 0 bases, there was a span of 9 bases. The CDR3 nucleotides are TGTGCCAGCAGTGAAGCCCAAGCGGCCTCCTACGAGCAGTACTTC. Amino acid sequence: CASSEAQAASYEQYF.

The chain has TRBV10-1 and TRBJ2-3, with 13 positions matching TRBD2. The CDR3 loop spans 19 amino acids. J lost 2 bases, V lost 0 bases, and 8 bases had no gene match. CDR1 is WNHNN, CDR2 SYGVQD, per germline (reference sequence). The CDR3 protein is CASSESVLGTSGTTDTQYF. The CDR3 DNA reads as TGCGCCAGCAGTGAGTCAGTTTTAGGGACTAGCGGGACCACAGATACGCAGTATTTT.

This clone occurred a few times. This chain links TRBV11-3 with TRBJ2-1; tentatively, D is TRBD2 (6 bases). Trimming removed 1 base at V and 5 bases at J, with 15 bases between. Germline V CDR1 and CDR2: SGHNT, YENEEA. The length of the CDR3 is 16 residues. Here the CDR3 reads CASSLVGSGGNNEQFF. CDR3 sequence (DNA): TGTGCCAGCAGCTTAGTGGGTAGCGGTGGCAACAATGAGCAGTTCTTC.

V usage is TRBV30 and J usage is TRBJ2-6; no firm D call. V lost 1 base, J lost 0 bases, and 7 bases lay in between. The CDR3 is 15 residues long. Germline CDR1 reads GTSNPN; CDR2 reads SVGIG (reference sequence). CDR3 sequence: CAWSDYHSGANVLTF. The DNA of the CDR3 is TGTGCCTGGAGTGACTACCACTCTGGGGCCAACGTCCTGACTTTC. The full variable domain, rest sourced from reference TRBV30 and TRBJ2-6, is SQTIHQWPATLVQPVGSPLSLECTVEGTSNPNLYWYRQAAGRGLQLLFYSVGIGQISSEVPQNLSASRPQDRQFILSSKKLLLSDSGFYLCAWSDYHSGANVLTFGAGSRLTVL.

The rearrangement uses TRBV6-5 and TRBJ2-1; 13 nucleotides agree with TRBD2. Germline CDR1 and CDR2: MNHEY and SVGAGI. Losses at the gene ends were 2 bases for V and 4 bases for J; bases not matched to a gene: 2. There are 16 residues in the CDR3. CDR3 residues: CASSYQLAGGYNEQFF. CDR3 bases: TGTGCCAGCAGTTACCAACTAGCGGGAGGGTACAATGAGCAGTTCTTC.

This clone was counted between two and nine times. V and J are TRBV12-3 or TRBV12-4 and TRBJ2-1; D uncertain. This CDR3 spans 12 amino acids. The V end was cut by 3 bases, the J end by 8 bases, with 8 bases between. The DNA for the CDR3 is TGTGCCAGCAGTTTTTTTCGTGATGAGCAGTTCTTC. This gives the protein CASSFFRDEQFF.

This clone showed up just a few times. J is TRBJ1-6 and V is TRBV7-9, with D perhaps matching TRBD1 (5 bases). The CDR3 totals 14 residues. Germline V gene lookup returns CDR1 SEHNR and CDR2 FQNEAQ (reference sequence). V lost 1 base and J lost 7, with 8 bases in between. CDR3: CASSLGQKNSPLHF. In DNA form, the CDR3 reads TGTGCCAGCAGCTTAGGACAGAAAAATTCACCCCTCCACTTT.

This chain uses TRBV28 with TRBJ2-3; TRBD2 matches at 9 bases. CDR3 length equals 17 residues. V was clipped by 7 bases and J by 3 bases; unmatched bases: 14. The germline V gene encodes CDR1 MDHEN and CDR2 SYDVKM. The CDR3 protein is CASTLGELAGQTDTQYF. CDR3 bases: TGTGCCAGCACACTCGGGGAGCTAGCGGGACAAACAGATACGCAGTATTTT.

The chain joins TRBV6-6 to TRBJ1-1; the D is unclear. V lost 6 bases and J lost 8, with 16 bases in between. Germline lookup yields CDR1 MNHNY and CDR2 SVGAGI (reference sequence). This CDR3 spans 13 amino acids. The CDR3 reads CASSLDSSPEAFF. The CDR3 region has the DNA TGTGCCAGCAGCCTCGACTCATCCCCCGAAGCTTTCTTT.

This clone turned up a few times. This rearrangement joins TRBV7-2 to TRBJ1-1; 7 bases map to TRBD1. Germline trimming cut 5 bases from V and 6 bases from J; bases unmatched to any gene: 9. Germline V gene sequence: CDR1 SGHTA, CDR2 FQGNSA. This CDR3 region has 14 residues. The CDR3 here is CASSPGQLYSEAFF. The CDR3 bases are TGTGCCAGCAGCCCGGGACAGTTATACTCTGAAGCTTTCTTT.

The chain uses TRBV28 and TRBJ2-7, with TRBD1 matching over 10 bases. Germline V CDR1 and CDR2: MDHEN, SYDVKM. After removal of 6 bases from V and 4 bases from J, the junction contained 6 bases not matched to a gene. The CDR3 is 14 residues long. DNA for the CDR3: TGTGCCAGCAGCCATGGACAGGGGGGATACGAGCAGTACTTC. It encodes CASSHGQGGYEQYF.

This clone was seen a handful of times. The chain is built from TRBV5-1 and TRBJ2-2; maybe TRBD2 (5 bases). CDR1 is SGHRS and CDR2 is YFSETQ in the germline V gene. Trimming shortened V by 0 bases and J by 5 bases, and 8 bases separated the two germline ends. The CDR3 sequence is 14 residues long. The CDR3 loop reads CASSLAGKTGELFF. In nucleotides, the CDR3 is TGCGCCAGCAGCTTGGCGGGAAAAACCGGGGAGCTGTTTTTT.

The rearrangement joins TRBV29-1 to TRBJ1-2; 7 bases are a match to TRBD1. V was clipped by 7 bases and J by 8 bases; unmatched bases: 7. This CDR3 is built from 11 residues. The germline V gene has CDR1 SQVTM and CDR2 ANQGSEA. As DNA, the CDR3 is TGCAGCGCCGAGACAGGGCGGGGCTACACCTTC. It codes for CSAETGRGYTF.

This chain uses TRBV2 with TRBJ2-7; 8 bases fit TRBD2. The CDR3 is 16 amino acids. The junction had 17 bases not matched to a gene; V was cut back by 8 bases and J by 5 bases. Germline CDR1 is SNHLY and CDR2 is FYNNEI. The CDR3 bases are TGTGCCAGCTCGTGGCTAGCGGGTCTTGGAGGGAACGAGCAGTACTTC. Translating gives CASSWLAGLGGNEQYF.

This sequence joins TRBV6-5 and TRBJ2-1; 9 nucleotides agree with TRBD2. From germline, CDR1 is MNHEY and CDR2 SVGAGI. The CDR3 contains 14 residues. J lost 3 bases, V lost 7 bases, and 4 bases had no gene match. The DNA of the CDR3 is TGTGCCAGCACCCCTAGCGGGATCTACAATGAGCAGTTCTTC. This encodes CASTPSGIYNEQFF.

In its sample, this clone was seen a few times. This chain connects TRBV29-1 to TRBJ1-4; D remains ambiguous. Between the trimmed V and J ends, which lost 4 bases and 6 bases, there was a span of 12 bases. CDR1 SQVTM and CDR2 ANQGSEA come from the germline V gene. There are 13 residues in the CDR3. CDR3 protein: CSVVGFSDEKLFF. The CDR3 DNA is TGCAGCGTTGTCGGGTTTTCGGATGAAAAACTGTTTTTT.

CDR3 sequence reads: CASSALPGLAGYYNEQFF. CDR3 DNA sequence: TGCGCCAGCAGCGCGTTACCGGGACTAGCGGGGTACTACAATGAGCAGTTCTTC. The chain employs TRBV5-1 and TRBJ2-1; 13 bases align to TRBD2. Per germline, CDR1 SGHRS and CDR2 YFSETQ. V shed 4 bases and J 3 bases; nucleotides not matched to a gene: 10. There are 18 residues in the CDR3.

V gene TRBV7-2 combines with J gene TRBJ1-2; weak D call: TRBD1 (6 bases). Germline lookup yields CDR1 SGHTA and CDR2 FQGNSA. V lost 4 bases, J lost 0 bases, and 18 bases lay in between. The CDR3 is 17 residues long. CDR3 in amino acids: CASSSLVGGVSNYGYTF. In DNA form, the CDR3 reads TGTGCCAGCAGCTCCCTCGTAGGGGGTGTCTCTAACTATGGCTACACCTTC.